A selection of T cell receptor beta chains follows, all from one sample in a study of cytomegalovirus exposure and HLA in healthy donors. Some clones are missing from TCRdb's copy, which holds only in-frame ones; the method was immunoSEQ multiplex PCR. The sample carries over 150,000 clones, just under 90% recorded once. The sample was PBMCs. The receptors shown here come from a young woman in good health and CMV-seropositive. Each CDR3 is given with its conserved first and last residue. A D gene is named only where the DNA matches it firmly. Clone size is not always given. Where it is, it says once, few, many or a class for expanded clones.

v_call	d_call	clone_size	j_call	cdr3_nt	cdr3_aa
TRBV28	TRBD1	.	TRBJ2-1	TGTGCCAGCAGAGGGGACAGAAAGTACAATGAGCAGTTCTTC	CASRGDRKYNEQFF
TRBV15	TRBD2	.	TRBJ2-3	TGTGCCACCAGTGTCTCTAGCGGAGATACGCAGTATTTT	CATSVSSGDTQYF
TRBV11-3	TRBD2	.	TRBJ2-7	TGTGCCAGCAGCTCGGGACTAGCGGGAGACGAGCAGTACTTC	CASSSGLAGDEQYF
TRBV6-1	TRBD1	once	TRBJ2-7	TGTGCCAGCAGTGAGGGGACAGGGGGTGTCGACGAGCAGTACTTC	CASSEGTGGVDEQYF
TRBV27	.	.	TRBJ1-1	TGTGCCAGCAGTGTATGGAGTACGGCTGAAGCTTTCTTT	CASSVWSTAEAFF
TRBV28	.	few	TRBJ1-5	TGTGCCAGTGTATTGCTCGGTCAGCCCCAGCATTTT	CASVLLGQPQHF
TRBV5-1	TRBD2	once	TRBJ2-7	TGCGCCAGCAGCTTAGTTAGCGGGAGCCTCAGCGAGCAGTACTTC	CASSLVSGSLSEQYF
TRBV19	TRBD2	.	TRBJ2-7	TGTGCCAGTAGTGGACTAGCGGGAGTCCCAGGATACGAGCAGTACTTC	CASSGLAGVPGYEQYF
TRBV10-1	.	.	TRBJ1-1	TGCGCCAGCAGTTTGTACAGGGAAGGGGGCACTGAAGCTTTCTTT	CASSLYREGGTEAFF
TRBV5-1	TRBD1	.	TRBJ1-1	TGCGCCAGCAGCTGGGGACAGGGAGGAACTGAAGCTTTCTTT	CASSWGQGGTEAFF
TRBV5-6	TRBD1	.	TRBJ1-4	TGTGCCAGCAGCTTGTACTCAGGGGGAAATGAAAAACTGTTTTTT	CASSLYSGGNEKLFF
TRBV11-3	.	.	TRBJ2-5	TGTGCCAGCTCAGGGACTGACCTTTACTTC	CASSGTDLYF